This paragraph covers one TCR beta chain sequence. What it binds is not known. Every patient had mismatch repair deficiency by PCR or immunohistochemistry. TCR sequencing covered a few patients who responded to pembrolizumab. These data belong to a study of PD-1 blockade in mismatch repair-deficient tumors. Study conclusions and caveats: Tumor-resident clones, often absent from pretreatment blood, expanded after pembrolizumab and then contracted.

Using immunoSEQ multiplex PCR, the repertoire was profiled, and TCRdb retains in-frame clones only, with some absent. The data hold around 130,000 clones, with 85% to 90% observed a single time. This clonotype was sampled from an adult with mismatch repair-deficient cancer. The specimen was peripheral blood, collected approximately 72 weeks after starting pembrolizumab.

In nucleotides, the CDR3 is TGTGCCAGTAGTATAGATGGGACTAGCGGAATGAACGTTGGGGAGCTGTTTTTT. Translated: CASSIDGTSGMNVGELFF. The chain couples TRBV19 to TRBJ2-2; TRBD2 agrees at 11 bases. The junction had 11 bases not matched to a gene; V was cut back by 0 bases and J by 8 bases. The CDR3 has 18 amino acids. CDR1 is LNHDA, CDR2 SQIVND, per germline (reference sequence).